This T cell receptor (beta chain) stems from a study of blood T cell repertoires in COVID-19. Study-level background: Italy, Spain and the United States were the sources of the convalescent and acute COVID-19 samples.

The CDR3 contains 14 residues. Deletions cut 6 bases from V and 0 bases from J, with 8 bases between. In germline, CDR1 is MRHNA, CDR2 SNTAGT. Seattle enrolled patients during active infection and tracked them longitudinally. Measured with immunoSEQ multiplex PCR; TCRdb has only the in-frame clones, and not every one. The data hold 150,000 to 200,000 clones, with 79% observed a single time. Sequences were obtained from peripheral blood. This chain links TRBV6-4 with TRBJ2-2, with TRBD1 as a possible D gene (5 bases). This sequence originates from a woman aged 35 to 49 with COVID-19, enrolled during active disease. The CDR3: CASRQESNTGELFF. As DNA, the CDR3 is TGTGCCAGCAGACAGGAGTCGAACACCGGGGAGCTGTTTTTT.